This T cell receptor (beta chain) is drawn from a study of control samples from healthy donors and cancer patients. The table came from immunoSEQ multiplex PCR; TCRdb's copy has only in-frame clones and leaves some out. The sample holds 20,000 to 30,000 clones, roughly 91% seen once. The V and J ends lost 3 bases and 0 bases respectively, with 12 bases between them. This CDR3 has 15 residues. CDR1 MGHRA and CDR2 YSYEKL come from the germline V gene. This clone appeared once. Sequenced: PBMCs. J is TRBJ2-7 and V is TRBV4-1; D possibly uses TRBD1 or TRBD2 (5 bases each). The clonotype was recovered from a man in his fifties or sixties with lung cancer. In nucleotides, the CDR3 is TGCGCCAGCAGCCAGGCCGCAGGGAGCTCCTACGAGCAGTACTTC. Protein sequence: CASSQAAGSSYEQYF.